This is a list of T cell receptor beta chains from one sample in a study of T cell responses to AZD1222 COVID-19 vaccine. The protocol was immunoSEQ multiplex PCR, while the TCRdb copy is restricted to in-frame clones and leaves out a portion. The sample holds over 100,000 clones, roughly 88% seen once. Sequences were derived from peripheral blood, sampled on day 0 of MenACWY control vaccination. The receptors originated from an adult in good health. Both conserved end residues are part of each CDR3. A D gene is named only where the DNA matches it firmly. Part of the rows lack a size; the others show once, few, many or a class for expanded clones.

once	TRBV19	TRBJ2-2	-	TGTGCCAGTAGTCGGGGCGGAGACGGTATCGGGGAGCTGTTTTTT	CASSRGGDGIGELFF
-	TRBV29-1	TRBJ2-5	-	TGCAGCGTTCAGAGGGGCCGGATCCAAGAGACCCAGTACTTC	CSVQRGRIQETQYF
-	TRBV21-1	TRBJ2-1	-	TGTGCCAGCAGCAAAGGCCACAGCCTGGTGGAGGACAATGAGCAGTTCTTC	CASSKGHSLVEDNEQFF
-	TRBV4-1	TRBJ1-3	-	TGCGCCAGCAGCCAAAACCTTATTGGGTATGGAAACACCATATATTTT	CASSQNLIGYGNTIYF
-	TRBV3-1/TRBV3-2	TRBJ1-2	TRBD1	TGTGCCAGCAGCCAAGACGGGACAGGGGGCGGTCACACCTTC	CASSQDGTGGGHTF
-	TRBV14	TRBJ2-1	-	TGTGCCAGCAGCCAAGAGGTTGGACTGAGCTCCTACAATGAGCAGTTCTTC	CASSQEVGLSSYNEQFF
-	TRBV19	TRBJ1-2	-	TGTGCCAGTAGTACTTGGGCCGAGACGAAAACTCCCGATTATGGCTACACCTTC	CASSTWAETKTPDYGYTF
once	TRBV9	TRBJ2-7	-	TGTGCCAGCAGCGTAGCTGGCGACAACTACGAGCAGTACTTC	CASSVAGDNYEQYF
-	TRBV7-2	TRBJ1-6	-	TGTGCCAGCAGCTTAGACGGATATAATTCACCCCTCCACTTT	CASSLDGYNSPLHF
few	TRBV7-3	TRBJ1-2	-	TGTGCCAGCAGCTTGGGAGGTTACGGAGGCTACACCTTC	CASSLGGYGGYTF
-	TRBV7-9	TRBJ1-4	-	TGTGCCAGCAGCTTGTACAGGGCGGCTAATGAAAAACTGTTTTTT	CASSLYRAANEKLFF
once	TRBV6-2/TRBV6-3	TRBJ2-2	-	TGTGCCAGCAGTTACCCCAAAGATAGTTCTGGGACCGGGGAGCTGTTTTTT	CASSYPKDSSGTGELFF
-	TRBV4-3	TRBJ2-3	-	TGCGCCAGCAGCCAAGATCAGGGACCTGACCGAGATACGCAGTATTTT	CASSQDQGPDRDTQYF
-	TRBV14	TRBJ1-1	-	TGTGCCAGCAGCCAAGCTCCAGACGGGAACACTGAAGCTTTCTTT	CASSQAPDGNTEAFF
-	TRBV28	TRBJ1-2	-	TGTGCCAGCGCCGAAGTCGCCCAGGGAGCCCGAATAGGCTACACCTTC	CASAEVAQGARIGYTF
-	TRBV7-3	TRBJ2-6	TRBD1	TGTGCCAGCTTGGGGACAGCATCCTCTGGGGCCAACGTCCTGACTTTC	CASLGTASSGANVLTF
-	TRBV28	TRBJ1-5	-	TGTGCCAACGGCGGAGACAATCAGCCCCAGCATTTT	CANGGDNQPQHF
few	TRBV4-3	TRBJ1-5	-	TGCGCCAGCAGCCAAGGACATCCGTATAGCAATCAGCCCCAGCATTTT	CASSQGHPYSNQPQHF
-	TRBV6-1	TRBJ2-6	TRBD2	TGTGCCAGCAGTGAGGGACTAGCGGCTGGGGCCAACGTCCTGACTTTC	CASSEGLAAGANVLTF
once	TRBV2	TRBJ1-1	-	TGTGCCAGCAGTGATTTGGGGAAACCTGAAGCTTTCTTT	CASSDLGKPEAFF
-	TRBV6-8	TRBJ2-7	TRBD2	TGTGCCACCCCTAGGGTCGGGGGGGAGAACTACGAGCAGTACTTC	CATPRVGGENYEQYF
-	TRBV4-1	TRBJ2-3	TRBD2	TGCGCCAGCAGCCAAGAGGCGCGAGCGGGGGTGGATACGCAGTATTTT	CASSQEARAGVDTQYF
-	TRBV7-3	TRBJ1-2	TRBD1	TGTGCCAGCAGCCCAACAGGGGATGAGGGCTACACCTTC	CASSPTGDEGYTF
few	TRBV6-2/TRBV6-3	TRBJ1-2	TRBD1	TGTGCCAGCAGCAGACCCCCCAGCTCGACAGGGGTCGGCTATGGCTACACCTTC	CASSRPPSSTGVGYGYTF
-	TRBV24-1	TRBJ2-3	-	TGTGCCACCAGTGATCCTACGGCCGGGGATACGCAGTATTTT	CATSDPTAGDTQYF
-	TRBV7-2	TRBJ2-4	-	TGTGCCAGCAGCCCCCGATCGCTAGCCAAAAACATTCAGTACTTC	CASSPRSLAKNIQYF
-	TRBV2	TRBJ1-2	-	TGTGCCAGCCGAGCCTTCAAAGAGGGGGGGCGACTTAACTATGGCTACACCTTC	CASRAFKEGGRLNYGYTF
-	TRBV20-1	TRBJ2-5	-	TGCAGTGCTATGAGGGAGACCCAGTACTTC	CSAMRETQYF